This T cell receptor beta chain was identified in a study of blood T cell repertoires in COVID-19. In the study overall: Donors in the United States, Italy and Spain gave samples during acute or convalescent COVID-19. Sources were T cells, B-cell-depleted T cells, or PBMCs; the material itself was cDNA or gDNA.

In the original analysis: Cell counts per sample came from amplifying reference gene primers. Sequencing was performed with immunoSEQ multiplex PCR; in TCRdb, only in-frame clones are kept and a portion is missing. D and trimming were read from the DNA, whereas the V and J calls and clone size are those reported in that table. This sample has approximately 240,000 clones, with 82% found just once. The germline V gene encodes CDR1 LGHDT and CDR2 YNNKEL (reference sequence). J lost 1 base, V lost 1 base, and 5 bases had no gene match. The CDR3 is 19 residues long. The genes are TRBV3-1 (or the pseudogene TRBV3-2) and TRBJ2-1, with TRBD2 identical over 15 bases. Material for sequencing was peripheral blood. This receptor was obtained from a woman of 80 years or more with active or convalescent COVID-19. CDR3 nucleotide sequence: TGTGCCAGCAGCCAAGCGGGACTAGCGGGAGGTCAGTCCTACAATGAGCAGTTCTTC. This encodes CASSQAGLAGGQSYNEQFF.